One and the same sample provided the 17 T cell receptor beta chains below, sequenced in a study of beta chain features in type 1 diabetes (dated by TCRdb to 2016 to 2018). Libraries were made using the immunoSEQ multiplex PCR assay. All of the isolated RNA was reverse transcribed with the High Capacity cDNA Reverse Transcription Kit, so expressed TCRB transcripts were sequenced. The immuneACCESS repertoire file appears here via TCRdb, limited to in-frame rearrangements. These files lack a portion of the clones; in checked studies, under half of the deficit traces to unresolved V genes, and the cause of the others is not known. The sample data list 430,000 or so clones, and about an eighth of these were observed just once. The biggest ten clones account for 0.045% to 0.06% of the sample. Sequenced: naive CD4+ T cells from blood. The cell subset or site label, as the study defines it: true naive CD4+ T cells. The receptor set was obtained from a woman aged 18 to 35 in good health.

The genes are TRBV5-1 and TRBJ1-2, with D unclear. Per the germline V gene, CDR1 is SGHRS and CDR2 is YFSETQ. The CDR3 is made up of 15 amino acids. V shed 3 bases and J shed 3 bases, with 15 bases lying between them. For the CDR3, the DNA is TGCGCCAGCAGCTCCCCGGACCGATCAGACTATGGCTACACCTTC. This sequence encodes CASSSPDRSDYGYTF.

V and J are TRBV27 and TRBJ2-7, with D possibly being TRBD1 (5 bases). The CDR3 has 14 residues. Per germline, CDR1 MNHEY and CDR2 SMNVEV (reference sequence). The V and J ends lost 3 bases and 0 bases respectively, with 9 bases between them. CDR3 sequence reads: CASSFRASSYEQYV. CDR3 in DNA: TGTGCCAGCAGTTTCAGGGCGAGCTCCTACGAGCAGTACGTC.

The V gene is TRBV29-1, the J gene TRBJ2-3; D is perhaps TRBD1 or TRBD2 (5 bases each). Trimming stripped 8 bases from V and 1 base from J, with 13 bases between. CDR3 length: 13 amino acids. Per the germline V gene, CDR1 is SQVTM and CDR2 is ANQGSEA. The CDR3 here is CSQEGQGTDTQYF. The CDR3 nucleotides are TGCAGCCAAGAGGGGCAAGGCACAGATACGCAGTATTTT.

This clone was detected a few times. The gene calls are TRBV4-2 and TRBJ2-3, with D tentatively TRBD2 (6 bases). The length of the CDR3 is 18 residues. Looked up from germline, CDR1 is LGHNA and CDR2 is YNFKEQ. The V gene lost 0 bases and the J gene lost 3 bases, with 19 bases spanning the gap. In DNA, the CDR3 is TGTGCCAGCAGCCAAGAACAACTAGCAGGACTGGGGACAGATACGCAGTATTTT. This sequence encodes CASSQEQLAGLGTDTQYF.

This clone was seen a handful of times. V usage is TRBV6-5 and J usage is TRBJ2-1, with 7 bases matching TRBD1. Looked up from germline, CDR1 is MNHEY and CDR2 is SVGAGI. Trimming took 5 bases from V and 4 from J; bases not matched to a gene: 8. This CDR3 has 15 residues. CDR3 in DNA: TGTGCCAGCAGTGGAGACAGGGCTACATACAATGAGCAGTTCTTC. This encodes CASSGDRATYNEQFF.

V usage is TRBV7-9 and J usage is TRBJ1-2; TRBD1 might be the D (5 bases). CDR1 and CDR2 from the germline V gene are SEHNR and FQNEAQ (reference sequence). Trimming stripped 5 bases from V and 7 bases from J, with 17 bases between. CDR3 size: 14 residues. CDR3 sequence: CASSPGQQRGGYTF. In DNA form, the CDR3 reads TGTGCCAGCAGCCCCGGGCAGCAGAGGGGTGGCTACACCTTC.

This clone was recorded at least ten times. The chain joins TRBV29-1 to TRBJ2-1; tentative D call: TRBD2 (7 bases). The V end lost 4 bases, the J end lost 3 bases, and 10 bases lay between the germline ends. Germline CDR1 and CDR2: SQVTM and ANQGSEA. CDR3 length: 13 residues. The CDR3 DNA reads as TGCAGCGTTGCGCGGGGGCTCTACAATGAGCAGTTCTTC. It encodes CSVARGLYNEQFF.

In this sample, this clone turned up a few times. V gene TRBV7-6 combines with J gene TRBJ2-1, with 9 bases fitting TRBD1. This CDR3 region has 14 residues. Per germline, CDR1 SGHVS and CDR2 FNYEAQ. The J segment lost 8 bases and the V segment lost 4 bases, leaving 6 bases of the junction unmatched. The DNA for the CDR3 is TGTGCCAGCAGCTACGGGACAGGGCTCGATGAGCAGTTCTTC. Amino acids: CASSYGTGLDEQFF.

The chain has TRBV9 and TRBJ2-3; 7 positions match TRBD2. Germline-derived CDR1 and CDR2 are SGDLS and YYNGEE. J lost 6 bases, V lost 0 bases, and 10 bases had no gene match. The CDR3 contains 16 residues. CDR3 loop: CASSVAAGVRLDTQYF. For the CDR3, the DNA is TGTGCCAGCAGCGTAGCCGCGGGAGTACGTCTGGATACGCAGTATTTT.

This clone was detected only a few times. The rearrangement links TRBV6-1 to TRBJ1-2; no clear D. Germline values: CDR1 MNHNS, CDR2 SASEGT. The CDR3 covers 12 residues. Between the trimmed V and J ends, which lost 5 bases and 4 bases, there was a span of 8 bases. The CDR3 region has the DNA TGTGCCAGCAGTCCCCGGGGCTATGGCTACACCTTC. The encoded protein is CASSPRGYGYTF.

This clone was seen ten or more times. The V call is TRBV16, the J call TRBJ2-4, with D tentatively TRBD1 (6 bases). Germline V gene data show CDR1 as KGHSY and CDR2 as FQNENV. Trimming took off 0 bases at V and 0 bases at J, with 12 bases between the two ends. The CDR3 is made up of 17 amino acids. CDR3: CASSQSKQGLAKNIQYF. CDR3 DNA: TGTGCCAGCAGCCAATCGAAACAGGGATTAGCCAAAAACATTCAGTACTTC.

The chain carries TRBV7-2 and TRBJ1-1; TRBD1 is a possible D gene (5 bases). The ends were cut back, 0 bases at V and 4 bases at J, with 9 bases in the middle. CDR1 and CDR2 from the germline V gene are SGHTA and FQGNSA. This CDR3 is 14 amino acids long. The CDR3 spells CASSLAGGTTEAFF. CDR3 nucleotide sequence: TGTGCCAGCAGCTTAGCGGGGGGTACCACTGAAGCTTTCTTT. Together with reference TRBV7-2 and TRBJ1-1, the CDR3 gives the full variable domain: GAGVSQSPSNKVTEKGKDVELRCDPISGHTALYWYRQSLGQGLEFLIYFQGNSAPDKSGLPSDRFSAERTGGSVSTLTIQRTQQEDSAVYLCASSLAGGTTEAFFGQGTRLTVV.

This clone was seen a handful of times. The CDR3 region is CASSHRWQGGQTQYF. CDR3 coding DNA: TGTGCCAGCAGCCACCGCTGGCAGGGTGGGCAGACCCAGTACTTC. This chain uses TRBV7-2 with TRBJ2-5; D is perhaps TRBD1 (5 bases). Germline V gene data show CDR1 as SGHTA and CDR2 as FQGNSA. The CDR3 covers 15 residues. Trimming shortened V by 5 bases and J by 6 bases, and 19 bases separated the two germline ends.

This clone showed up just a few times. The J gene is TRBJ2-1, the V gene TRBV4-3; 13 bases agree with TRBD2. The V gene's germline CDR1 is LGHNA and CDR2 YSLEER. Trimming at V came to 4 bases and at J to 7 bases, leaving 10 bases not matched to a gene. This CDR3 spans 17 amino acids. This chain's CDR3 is CASSLRTSGSYRNEQFF. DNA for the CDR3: TGCGCCAGCAGCCTAAGGACTAGCGGGAGTTACCGGAATGAGCAGTTCTTC.

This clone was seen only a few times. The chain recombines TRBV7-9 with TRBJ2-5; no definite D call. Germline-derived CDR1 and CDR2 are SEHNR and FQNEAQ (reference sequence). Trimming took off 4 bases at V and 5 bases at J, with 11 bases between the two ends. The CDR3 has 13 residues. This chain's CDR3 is CASSYRERETQYF. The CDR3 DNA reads TGTGCCAGCAGCTACAGAGAACGGGAGACCCAGTACTTC.

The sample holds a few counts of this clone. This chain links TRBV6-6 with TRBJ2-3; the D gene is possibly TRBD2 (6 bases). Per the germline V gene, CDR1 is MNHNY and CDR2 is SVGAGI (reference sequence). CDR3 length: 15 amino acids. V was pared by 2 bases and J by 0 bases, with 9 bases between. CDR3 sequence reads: CASSYPAGSTDTQYF. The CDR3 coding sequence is TGTGCCAGCAGTTACCCGGCGGGGAGCACAGATACGCAGTATTTT.

The CDR3 DNA reads TGCGCCAGCAGCCCTGGGAGTTTCGTGAACTACAATGAGCAGTTCTTC. Its protein is CASSPGSFVNYNEQFF. The chain has TRBV5-1 and TRBJ2-1; D may be TRBD2 (5 bases). The V end was cut by 4 bases, the J end by 3 bases, with 17 bases between. The germline CDR1 and CDR2 sequences are SGHRS and YFSETQ. CDR3 length equals 16 residues.